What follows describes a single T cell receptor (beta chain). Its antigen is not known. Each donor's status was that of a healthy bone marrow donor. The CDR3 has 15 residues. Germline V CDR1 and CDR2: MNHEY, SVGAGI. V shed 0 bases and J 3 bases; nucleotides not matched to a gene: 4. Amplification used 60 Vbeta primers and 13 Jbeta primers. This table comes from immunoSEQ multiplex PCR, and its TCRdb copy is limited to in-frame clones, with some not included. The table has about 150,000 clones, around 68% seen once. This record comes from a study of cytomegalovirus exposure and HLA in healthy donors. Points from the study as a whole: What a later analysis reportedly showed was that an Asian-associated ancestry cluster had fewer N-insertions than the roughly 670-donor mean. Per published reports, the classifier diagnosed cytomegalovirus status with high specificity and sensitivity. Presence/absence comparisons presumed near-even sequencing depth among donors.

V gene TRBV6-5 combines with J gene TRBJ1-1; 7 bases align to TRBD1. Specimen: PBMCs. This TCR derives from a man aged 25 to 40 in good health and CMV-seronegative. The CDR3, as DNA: TGTGCCAGCAGTTACTCAGGGGGCATGGACACTGAAGCTTTCTTT. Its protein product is CASSYSGGMDTEAFF.